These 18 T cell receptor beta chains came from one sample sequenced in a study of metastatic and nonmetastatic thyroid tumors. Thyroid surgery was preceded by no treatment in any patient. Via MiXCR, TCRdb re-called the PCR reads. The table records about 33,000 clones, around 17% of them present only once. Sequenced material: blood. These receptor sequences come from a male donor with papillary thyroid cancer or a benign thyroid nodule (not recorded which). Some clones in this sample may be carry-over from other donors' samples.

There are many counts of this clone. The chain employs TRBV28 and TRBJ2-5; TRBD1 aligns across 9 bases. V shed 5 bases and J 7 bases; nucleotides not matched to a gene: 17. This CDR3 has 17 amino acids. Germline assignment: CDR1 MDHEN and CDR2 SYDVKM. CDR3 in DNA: TGTGCCAGCAGTCCGGAAAGGACAGGGGAGTTTGTAGGGACCCAGTACTTC. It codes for CASSPERTGEFVGTQYF.

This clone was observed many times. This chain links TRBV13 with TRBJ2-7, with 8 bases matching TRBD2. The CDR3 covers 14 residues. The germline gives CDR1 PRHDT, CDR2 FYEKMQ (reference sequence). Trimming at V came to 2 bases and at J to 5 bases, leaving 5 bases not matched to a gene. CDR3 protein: CASSLKPGGDEQYF. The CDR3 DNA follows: TGTGCCAGCAGCTTAAAGCCCGGGGGGGACGAGCAGTACTTC.

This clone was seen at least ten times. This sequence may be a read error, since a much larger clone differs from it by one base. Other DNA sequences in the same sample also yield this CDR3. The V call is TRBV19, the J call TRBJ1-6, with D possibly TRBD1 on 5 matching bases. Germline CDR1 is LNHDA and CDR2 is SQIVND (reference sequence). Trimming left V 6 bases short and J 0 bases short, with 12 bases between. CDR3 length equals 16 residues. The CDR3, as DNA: TGTGCCAGTAGGGGGGTGACCGCCTCCTATAATTCACCCCTCCACTTT. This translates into CASRGVTASYNSPLHF. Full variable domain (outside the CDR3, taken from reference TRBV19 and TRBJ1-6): DGGITQSPKYLFRKEGQNVTLSCEQNLNHDAMYWYRQDPGQGLRLIYYSQIVNDFQKGDIAEGYSVSREKKESFPLTVTSAQKNPTAFYLCASRGVTASYNSPLHFGNGTRLTVT.

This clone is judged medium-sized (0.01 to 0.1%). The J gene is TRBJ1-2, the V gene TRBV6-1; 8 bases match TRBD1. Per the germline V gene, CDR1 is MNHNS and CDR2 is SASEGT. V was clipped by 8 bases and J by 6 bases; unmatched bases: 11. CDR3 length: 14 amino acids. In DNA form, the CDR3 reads TGTGCCAGCCATACGATGGGACAGGCGGATGGCTACACCTTC. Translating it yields CASHTMGQADGYTF.

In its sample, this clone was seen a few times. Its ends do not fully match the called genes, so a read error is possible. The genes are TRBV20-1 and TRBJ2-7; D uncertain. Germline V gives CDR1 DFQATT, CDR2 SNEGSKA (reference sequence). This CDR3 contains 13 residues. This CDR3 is CSARDCSAYEQYF. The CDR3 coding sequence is TGTAGTGCTAGAGATTGTTCGGCCTACGAGCAGTACTTC.

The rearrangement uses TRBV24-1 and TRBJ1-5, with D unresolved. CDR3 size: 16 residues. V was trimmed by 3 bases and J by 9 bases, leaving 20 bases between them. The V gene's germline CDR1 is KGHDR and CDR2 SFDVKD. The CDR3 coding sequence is TGTGCCACCAGTGATGGGGAAGACCAGGCAGGTCGGCCCCAGCATTTT. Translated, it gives CATSDGEDQAGRPQHF.

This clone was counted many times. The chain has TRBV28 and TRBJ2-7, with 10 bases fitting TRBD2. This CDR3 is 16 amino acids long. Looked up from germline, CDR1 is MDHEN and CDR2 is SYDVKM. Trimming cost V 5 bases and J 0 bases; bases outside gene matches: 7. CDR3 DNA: TGTGCCAGCAGTCCATCACTAGCGGGAAGCTCCTACGAGCAGTACTTC. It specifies CASSPSLAGSSYEQYF.

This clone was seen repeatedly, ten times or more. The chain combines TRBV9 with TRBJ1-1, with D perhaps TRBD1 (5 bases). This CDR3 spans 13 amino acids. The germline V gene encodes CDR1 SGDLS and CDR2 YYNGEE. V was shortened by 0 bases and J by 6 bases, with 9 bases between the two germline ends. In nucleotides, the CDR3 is TGTGCCAGCAGCGTAGAGGGGCGGTCTGAAGCTTTCTTT. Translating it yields CASSVEGRSEAFF.

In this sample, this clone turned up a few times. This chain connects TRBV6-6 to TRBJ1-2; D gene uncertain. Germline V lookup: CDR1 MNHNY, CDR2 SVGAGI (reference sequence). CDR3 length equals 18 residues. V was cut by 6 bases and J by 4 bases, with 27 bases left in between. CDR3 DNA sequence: TGTGCCAGCAGCCCAACCCTTAGCTCGCGGGCGCGGGTCTATGGCTACACCTTC. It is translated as CASSPTLSSRARVYGYTF.

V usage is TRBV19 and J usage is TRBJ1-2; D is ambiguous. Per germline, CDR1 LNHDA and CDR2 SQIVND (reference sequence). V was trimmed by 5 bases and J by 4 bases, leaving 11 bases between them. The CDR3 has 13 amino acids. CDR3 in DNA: TGTGCCAGTAGTGCCCCTCGCAGCTATGGCTACACCTTC. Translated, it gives CASSAPRSYGYTF.

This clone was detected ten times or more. The CDR3 nucleotides are TGTGCCAGCAGTGGGACAGGGGAGAACACCGGGGAGCTGTTTTTT. Translation: CASSGTGENTGELFF. The rearrangement joins TRBV12-3 or TRBV12-4 to TRBJ2-2; 10 bases match TRBD1. J was trimmed by 1 base and V by 5 bases; bases with no gene match: 1. The CDR3 sequence is 15 residues long.

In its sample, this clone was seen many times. The CDR3 coding sequence is TGTGCCAGTAGTATGGGTCAGGACTACAGCTACACCTTC. It codes for CASSMGQDYSYTF. The chain couples TRBV19 to TRBJ1-2, with D unresolved. Looked up from germline, CDR1 is LNHDA and CDR2 is SQIVND (reference sequence). With 3 bases removed from V and 9 bases from J, the gap between germline ends came to 14 bases. This CDR3 has 13 amino acids.

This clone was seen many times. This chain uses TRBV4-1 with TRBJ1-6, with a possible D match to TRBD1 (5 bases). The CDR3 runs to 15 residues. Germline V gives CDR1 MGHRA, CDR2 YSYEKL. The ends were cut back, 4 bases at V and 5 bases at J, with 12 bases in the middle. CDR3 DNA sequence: TGCGCCAGCAGCCCCAGGGCGGGGAATAATTCACCCCTCCACTTT. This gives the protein CASSPRAGNNSPLHF.

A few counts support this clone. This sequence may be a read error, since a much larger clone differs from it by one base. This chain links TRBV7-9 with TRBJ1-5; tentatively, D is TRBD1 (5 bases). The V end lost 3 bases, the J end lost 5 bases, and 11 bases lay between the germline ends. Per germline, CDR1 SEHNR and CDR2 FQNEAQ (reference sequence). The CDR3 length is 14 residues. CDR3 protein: CASSLDIPHQPQHF. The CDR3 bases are TGTGCCAGCAGCTTGGACATCCCGCATCAGCCCCAGCATTTT.

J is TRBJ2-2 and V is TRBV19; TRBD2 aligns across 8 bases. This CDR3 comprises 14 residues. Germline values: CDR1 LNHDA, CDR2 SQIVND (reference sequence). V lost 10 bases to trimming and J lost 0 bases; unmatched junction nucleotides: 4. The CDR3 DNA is TGTGCCACAGGCGGGGGGACGAACACCGGGGAGCTGTTTTTT. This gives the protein CATGGGTNTGELFF.

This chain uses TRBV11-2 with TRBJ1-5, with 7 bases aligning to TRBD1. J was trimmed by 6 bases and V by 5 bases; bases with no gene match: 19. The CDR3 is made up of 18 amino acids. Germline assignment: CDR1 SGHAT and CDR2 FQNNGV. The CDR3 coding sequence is TGTGCCAGCAGCATTAACCCACCACAGGGGTCTAGAGGTCAGCCCCAGCATTTT. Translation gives CASSINPPQGSRGQPQHF.

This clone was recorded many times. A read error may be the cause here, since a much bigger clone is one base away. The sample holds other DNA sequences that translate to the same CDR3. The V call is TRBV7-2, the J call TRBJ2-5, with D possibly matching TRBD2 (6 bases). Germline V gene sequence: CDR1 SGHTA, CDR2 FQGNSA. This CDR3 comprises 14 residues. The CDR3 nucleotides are TGTGCCAGCAGCGGAGGACTAATTCAAGAGACCCAATACTTC. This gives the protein CASSGGLIQETQYF.

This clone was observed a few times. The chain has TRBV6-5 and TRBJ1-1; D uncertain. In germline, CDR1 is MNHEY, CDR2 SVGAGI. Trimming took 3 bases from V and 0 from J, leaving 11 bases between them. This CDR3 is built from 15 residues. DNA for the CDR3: TGTGCCAGCAGTTATGACGGTGATATGAACACTGAAGCTTTCTTT. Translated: CASSYDGDMNTEAFF.